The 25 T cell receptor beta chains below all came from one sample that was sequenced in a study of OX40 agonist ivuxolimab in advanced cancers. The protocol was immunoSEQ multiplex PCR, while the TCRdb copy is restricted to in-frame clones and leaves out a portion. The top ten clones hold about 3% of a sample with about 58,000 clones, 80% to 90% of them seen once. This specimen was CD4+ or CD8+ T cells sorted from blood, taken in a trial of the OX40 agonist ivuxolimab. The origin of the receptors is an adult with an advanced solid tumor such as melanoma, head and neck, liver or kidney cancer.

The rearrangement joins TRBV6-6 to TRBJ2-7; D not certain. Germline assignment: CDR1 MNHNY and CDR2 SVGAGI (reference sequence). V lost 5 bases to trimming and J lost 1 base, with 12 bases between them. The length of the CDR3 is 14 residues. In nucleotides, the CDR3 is TGTGCCAGCAGTCCACGGACGGATTCCTACGAGCAGTACTTC. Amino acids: CASSPRTDSYEQYF.

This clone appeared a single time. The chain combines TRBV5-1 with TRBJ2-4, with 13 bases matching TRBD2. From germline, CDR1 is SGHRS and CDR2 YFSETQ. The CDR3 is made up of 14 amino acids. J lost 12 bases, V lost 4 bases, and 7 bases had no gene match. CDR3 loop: CASSGSGTSGTQYF. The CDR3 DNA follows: TGCGCCAGCAGCGGCTCCGGGACTAGCGGGACTCAGTACTTC.

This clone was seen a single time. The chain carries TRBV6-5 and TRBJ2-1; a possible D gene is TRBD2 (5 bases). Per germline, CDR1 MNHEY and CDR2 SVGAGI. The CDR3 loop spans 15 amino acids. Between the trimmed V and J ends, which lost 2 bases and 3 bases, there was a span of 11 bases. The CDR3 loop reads CASSYEGRGYNEQFF. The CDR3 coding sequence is TGTGCCAGCAGTTACGAGGGTCGGGGCTACAATGAGCAGTTCTTC.

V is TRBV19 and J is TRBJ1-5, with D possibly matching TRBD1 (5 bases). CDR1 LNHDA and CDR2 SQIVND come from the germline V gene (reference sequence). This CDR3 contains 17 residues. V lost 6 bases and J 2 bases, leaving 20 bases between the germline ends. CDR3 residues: CASRPRGGSEGNQPQHF. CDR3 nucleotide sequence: TGTGCCAGTAGACCCCGGGGGGGGAGTGAGGGCAATCAGCCCCAGCATTTT. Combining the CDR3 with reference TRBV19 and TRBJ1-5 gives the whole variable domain DGGITQSPKYLFRKEGQNVTLSCEQNLNHDAMYWYRQDPGQGLRLIYYSQIVNDFQKGDIAEGYSVSREKKESFPLTVTSAQKNPTAFYLCASRPRGGSEGNQPQHFGDGTRLSIL.

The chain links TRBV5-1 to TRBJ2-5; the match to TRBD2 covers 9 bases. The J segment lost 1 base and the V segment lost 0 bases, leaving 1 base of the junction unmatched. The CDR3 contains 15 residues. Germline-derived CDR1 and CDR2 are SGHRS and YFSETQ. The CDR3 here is CASSLAGLAQETQYF. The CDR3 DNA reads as TGCGCCAGCAGCTTGGCGGGACTAGCCCAAGAGACCCAGTACTTC.

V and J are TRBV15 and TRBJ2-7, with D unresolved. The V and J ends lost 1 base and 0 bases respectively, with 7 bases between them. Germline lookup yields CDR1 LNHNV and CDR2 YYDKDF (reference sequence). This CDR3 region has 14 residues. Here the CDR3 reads CATSRGISSYEQYF. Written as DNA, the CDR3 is TGTGCCACCAGCAGAGGCATCAGCTCCTACGAGCAGTACTTC.

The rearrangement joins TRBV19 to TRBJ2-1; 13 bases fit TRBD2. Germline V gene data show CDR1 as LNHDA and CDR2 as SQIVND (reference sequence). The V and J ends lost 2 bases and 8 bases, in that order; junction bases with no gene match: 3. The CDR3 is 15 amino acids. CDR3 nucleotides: TGTGCCAGTAGTATAACTAGCGGGAGGGCCGATGAGCAGTTCTTC. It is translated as CASSITSGRADEQFF.

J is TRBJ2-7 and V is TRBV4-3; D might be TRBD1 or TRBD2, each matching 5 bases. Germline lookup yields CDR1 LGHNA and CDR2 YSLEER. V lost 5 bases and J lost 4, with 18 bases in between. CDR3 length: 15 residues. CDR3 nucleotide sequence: TGCGCCAGCAGCTTAAATCGGCAGGGACCATACGAGCAGTACTTC. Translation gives CASSLNRQGPYEQYF.

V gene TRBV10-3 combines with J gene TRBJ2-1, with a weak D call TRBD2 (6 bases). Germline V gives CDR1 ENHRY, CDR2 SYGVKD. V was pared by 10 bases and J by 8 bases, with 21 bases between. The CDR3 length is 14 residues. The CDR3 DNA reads TGTGCCACCCAAGATATCGGAACGGGGGATGAGCAGTTCTTC. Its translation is CATQDIGTGDEQFF.

This chain's CDR3 is CASSQDAGEFGEKLFF. Written as DNA, the CDR3 is TGCGCCAGCAGCCAAGATGCGGGAGAGTTCGGCGAGAAACTGTTTTTT. V is TRBV4-3 and J is TRBJ1-4; D ambiguous. The length of the CDR3 is 16 residues. V lost 0 bases and J lost 11, with 19 bases in between. From germline, CDR1 is LGHNA and CDR2 YSLEER.

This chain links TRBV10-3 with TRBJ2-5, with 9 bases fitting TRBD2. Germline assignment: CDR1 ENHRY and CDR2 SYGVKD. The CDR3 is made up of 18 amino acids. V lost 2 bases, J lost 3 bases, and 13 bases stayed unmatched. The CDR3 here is CAISEPPTRRLAEETQYF. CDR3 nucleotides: TGTGCCATCAGTGAGCCCCCGACAAGACGACTAGCGGAAGAGACCCAGTACTTC.

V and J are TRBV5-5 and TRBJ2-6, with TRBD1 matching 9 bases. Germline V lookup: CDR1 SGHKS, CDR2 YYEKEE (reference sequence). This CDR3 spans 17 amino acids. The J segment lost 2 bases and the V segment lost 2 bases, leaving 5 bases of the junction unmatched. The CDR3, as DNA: TGTGCCAGCAGCTTTCGGGACAGGGCAGCTGGGGCCAACGTCCTGACTTTC. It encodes CASSFRDRAAGANVLTF.

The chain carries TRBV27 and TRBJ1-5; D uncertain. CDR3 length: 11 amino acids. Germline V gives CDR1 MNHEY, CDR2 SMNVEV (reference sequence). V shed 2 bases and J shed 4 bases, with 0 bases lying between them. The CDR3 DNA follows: TGTGCCAGCAGTTTAAATCAGCCCCAGCATTTT. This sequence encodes CASSLNQPQHF.

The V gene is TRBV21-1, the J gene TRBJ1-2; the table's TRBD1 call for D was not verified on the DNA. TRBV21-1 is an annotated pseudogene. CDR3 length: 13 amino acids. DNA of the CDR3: TGTGCCAGCAGCAAAGCACAGGGGAAGGGCTACACCTTC. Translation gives CASSKAQGKGYTF.

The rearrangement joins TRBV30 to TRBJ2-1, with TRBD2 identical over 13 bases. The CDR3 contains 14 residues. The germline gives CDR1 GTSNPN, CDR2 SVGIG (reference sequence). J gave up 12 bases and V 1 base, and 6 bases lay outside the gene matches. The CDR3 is CAWSAPGTSGTQFF. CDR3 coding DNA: TGTGCCTGGAGTGCCCCCGGGACTAGCGGGACGCAGTTCTTC.

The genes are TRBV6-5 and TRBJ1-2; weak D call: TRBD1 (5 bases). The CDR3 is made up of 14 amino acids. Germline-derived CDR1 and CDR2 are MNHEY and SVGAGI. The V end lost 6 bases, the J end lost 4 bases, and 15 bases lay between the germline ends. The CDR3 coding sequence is TGTGCCAGCAGACGGGGGAATTATGCCTATGGCTACACCTTC. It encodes CASRRGNYAYGYTF.

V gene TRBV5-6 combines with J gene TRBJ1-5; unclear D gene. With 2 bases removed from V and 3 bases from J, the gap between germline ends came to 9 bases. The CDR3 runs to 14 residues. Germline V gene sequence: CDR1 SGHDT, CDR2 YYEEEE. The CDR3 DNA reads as TGTGCCAGCAGCTTCAGCGGGATCAATCAGCCCCAGCATTTT. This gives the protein CASSFSGINQPQHF.

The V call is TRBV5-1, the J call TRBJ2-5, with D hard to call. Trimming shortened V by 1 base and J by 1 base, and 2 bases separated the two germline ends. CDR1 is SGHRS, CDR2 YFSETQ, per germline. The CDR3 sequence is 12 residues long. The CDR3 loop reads CASSLTQETQYF. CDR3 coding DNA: TGCGCCAGCAGCTTGACCCAAGAGACCCAGTACTTC.

The CDR3 DNA is TGTGCCAGCAGTTTATTCCCCAGACGAATGTTTTTT. It yields the protein CASSLFPRRMFF. V is TRBV28 and J is TRBJ2-2; D is ambiguous. This CDR3 has 12 amino acids. Germline lookup yields CDR1 MDHEN and CDR2 SYDVKM. Trimming pared 1 base from V and 15 bases from J, leaving 12 bases between.

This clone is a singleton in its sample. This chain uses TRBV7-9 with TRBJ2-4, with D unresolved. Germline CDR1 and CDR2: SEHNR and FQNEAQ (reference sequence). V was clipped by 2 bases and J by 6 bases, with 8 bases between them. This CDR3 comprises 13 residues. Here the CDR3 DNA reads TGTGCCAGCAGCTTAAGCCAAGGAAACATTCAGTACTTC. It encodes CASSLSQGNIQYF. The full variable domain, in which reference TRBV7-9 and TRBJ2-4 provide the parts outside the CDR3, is DTGVSQNPRHKITKRGQNVTFRCDPISEHNRLYWYRQTLGQGPEFLTYFQNEAQLEKSRLLSDRFSAERPKGSFSTLEIQRTEQGDSAMYLCASSLSQGNIQYFGAGTRLSVL.

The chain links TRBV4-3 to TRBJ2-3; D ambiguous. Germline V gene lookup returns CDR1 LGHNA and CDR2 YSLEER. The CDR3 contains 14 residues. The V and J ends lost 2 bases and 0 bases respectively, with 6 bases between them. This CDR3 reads CASSQRRSTDTQYF. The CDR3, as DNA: TGCGCCAGCAGCCAACGACGGAGCACAGATACGCAGTATTTT.

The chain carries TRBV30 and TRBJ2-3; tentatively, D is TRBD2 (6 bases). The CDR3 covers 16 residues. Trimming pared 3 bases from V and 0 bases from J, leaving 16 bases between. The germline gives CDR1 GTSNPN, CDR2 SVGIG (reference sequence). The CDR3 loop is CAWSYGGFRSTDTQYF. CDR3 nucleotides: TGTGCCTGGAGCTACGGAGGGTTCCGGAGCACAGATACGCAGTATTTT.

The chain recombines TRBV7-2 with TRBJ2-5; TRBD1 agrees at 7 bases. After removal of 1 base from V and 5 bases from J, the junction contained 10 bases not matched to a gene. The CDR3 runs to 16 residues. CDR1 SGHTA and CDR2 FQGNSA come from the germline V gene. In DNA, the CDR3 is TGTGCCAGCAGCTTAGGTGACAGGGCGGGCGGGGAGACCCAGTACTTC. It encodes CASSLGDRAGGETQYF.

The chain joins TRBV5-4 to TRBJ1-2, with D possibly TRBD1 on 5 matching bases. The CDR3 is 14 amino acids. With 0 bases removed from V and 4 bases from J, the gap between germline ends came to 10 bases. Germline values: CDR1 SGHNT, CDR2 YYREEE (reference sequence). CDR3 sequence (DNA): TGTGCCAGCAGCTTGGTTGGGGGATCCTATGGCTACACCTTC. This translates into CASSLVGGSYGYTF.

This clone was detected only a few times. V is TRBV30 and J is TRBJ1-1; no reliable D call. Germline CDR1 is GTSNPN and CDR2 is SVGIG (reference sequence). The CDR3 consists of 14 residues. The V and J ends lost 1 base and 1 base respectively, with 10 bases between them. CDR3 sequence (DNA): TGTGCCTGGAGTGCCAGGACTGGGAACACTGAAGCTTTCTTT. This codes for CAWSARTGNTEAFF.